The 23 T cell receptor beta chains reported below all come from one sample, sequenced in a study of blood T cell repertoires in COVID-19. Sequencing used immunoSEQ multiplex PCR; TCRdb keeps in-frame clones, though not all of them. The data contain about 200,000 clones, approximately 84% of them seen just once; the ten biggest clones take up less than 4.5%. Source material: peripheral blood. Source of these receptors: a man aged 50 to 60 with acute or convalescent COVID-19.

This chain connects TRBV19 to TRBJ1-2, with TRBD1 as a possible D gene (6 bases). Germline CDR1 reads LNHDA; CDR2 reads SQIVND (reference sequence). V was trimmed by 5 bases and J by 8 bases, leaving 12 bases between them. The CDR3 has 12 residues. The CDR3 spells CASSSTGTGYTF. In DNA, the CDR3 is TGTGCCAGTAGTTCTACAGGGACCGGCTACACCTTC.

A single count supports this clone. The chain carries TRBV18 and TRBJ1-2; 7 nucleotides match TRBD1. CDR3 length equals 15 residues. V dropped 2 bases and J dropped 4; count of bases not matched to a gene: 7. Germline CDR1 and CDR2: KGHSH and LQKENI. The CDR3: CASSPGTERGYGYTF. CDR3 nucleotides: TGTGCCAGCTCACCAGGGACAGAGCGCGGCTATGGCTACACCTTC. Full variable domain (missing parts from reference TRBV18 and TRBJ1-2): NAGVMQNPRHLVRRRGQEARLRCSPMKGHSHVYWYRQLPEEGLKFMVYLQKENIIDESGMPKERFSAEFPKEGPSILRIQQVVRGDSAAYFCASSPGTERGYGYTFGSGTRLTVV.

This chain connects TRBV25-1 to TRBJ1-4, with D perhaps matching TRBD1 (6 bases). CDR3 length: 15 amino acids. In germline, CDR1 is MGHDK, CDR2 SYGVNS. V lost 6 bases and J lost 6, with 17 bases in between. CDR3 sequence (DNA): TGTGCCAGCAGATCCCTGGGGGGGGCTGATGAAAAACTGTTTTTT. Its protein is CASRSLGGADEKLFF. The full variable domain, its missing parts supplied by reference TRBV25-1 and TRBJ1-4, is EADIYQTPRYLVIGTGKKITLECSQTMGHDKMYWYQQDPGMELHLIHYSYGVNSTEKGDLSSESTVSRIRTEHFPLTLESARPSHTSQYLCASRSLGGADEKLFFGSGTQLSVL.

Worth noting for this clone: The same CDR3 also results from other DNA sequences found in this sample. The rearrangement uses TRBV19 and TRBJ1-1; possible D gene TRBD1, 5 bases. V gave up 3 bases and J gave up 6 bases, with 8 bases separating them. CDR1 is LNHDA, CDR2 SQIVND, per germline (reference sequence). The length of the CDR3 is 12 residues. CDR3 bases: TGTGCCAGTAGTATCGGGGGGGCTGAAGCTTTCTTT. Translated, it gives CASSIGGAEAFF.

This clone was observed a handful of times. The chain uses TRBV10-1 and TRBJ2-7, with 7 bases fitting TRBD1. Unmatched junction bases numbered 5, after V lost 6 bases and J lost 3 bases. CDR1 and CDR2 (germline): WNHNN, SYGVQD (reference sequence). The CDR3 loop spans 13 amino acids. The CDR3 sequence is CASSRDSVYEQYF. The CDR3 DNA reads TGCGCCAGCAGCCGGGACAGCGTCTACGAGCAGTACTTC.

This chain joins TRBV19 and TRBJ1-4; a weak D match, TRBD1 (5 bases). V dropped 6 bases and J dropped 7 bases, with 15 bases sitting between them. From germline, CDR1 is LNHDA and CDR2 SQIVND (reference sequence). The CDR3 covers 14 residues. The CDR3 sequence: CASRGLQGFEKLFF. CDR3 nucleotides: TGTGCCAGTAGGGGGCTGCAGGGTTTTGAAAAACTGTTTTTT.

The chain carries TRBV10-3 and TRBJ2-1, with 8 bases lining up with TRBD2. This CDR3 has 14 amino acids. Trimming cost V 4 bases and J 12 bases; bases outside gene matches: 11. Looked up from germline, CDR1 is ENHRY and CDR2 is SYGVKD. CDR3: CAISGISGGPRQFF. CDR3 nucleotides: TGTGCCATCAGTGGTATTTCGGGGGGGCCAAGGCAGTTCTTC.

The CDR3 DNA sequence: TGCAGTGCTAGTCTGCGGGACAGACACTACAATGAGCAGTTCTTC. Its translation: CSASLRDRHYNEQFF. This chain connects TRBV20-1 to TRBJ2-1, with D perhaps TRBD1 (7 bases). Trimming shortened V by 3 bases and J by 3 bases, and 15 bases separated the two germline ends. Germline loops: CDR1 DFQATT, CDR2 SNEGSKA (reference sequence). CDR3 size: 15 residues.

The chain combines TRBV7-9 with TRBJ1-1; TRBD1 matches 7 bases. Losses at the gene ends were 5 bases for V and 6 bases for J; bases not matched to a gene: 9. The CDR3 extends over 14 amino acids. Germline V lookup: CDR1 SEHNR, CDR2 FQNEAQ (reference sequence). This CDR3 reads CASSALQGLAEAFF. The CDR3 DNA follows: TGTGCCAGCAGCGCCTTACAGGGGCTGGCTGAAGCTTTCTTT.

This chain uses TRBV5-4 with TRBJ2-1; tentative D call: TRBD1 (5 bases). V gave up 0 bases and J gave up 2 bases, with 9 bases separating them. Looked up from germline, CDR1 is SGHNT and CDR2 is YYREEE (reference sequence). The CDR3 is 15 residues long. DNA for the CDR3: TGTGCCAGCAGCTTGGGACAGCGACCCTACAATGAGCAGTTCTTC. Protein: CASSLGQRPYNEQFF.

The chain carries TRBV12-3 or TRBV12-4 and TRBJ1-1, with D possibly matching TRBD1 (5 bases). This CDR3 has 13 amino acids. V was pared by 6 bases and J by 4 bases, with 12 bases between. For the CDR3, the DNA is TGTGCCAGCAGCCCACACCAGGGCACTGAAGCTTTCTTT. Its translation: CASSPHQGTEAFF.

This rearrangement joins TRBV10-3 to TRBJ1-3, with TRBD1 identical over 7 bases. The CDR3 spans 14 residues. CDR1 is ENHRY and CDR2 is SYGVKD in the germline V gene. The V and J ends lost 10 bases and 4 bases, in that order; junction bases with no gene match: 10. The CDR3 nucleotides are TGTGCCACCCAGGGGGAATTTCAGGGAAACACCATATATTTT. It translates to CATQGEFQGNTIYF.

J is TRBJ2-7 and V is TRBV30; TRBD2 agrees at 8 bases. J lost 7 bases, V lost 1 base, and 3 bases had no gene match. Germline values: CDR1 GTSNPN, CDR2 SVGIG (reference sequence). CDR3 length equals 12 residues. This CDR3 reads CAWSGGTREQYF. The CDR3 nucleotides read TGTGCCTGGAGTGGAGGGACTAGGGAGCAGTACTTC. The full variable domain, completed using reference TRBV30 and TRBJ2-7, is SQTIHQWPATLVQPVGSPLSLECTVEGTSNPNLYWYRQAAGRGLQLLFYSVGIGQISSEVPQNLSASRPQDRQFILSSKKLLLSDSGFYLCAWSGGTREQYFGPGTRLTVT.

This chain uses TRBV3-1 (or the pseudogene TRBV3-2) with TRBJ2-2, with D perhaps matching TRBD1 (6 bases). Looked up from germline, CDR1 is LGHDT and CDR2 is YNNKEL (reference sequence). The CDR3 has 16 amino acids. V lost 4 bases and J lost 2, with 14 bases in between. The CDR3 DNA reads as TGTGCCAGCAGCCCACCTCAGGGGCGTAACACCGGGGAGCTGTTTTTT. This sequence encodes CASSPPQGRNTGELFF.

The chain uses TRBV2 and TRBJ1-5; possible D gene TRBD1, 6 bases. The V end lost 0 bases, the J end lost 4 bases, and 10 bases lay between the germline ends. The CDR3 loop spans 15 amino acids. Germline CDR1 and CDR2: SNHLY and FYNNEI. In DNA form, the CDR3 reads TGTGCCAGCAGTGAAGCAGGGACACTTAATCAGCCCCAGCATTTT. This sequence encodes CASSEAGTLNQPQHF.

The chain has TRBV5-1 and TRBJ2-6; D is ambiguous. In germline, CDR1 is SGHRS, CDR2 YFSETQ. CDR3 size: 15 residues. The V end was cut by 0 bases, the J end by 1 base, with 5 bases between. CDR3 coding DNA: TGCGCCAGCAGCTTGGGGCAATCTGGGGCCAACGTCCTGACTTTC. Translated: CASSLGQSGANVLTF.

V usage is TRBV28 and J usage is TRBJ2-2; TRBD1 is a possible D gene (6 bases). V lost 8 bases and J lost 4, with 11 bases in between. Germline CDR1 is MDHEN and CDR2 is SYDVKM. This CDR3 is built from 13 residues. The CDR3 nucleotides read TGTGCCAGCCAAACAGGGAGCACCGGGGAGCTGTTTTTT. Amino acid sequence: CASQTGSTGELFF.

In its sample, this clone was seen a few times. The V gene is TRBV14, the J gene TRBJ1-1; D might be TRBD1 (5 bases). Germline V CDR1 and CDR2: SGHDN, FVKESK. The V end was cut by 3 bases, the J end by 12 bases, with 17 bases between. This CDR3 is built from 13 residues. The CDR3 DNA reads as TGTGCCAGCAGCCATCCATCGGGACTTGACACTTTCTTT. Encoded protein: CASSHPSGLDTFF.

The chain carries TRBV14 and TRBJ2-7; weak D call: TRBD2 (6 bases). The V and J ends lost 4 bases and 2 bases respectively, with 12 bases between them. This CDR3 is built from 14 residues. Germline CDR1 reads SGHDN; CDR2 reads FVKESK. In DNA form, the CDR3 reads TGTGCCAGCAGCCCCCGCGGGGTCCCCTACGAGCAGTACTTC. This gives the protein CASSPRGVPYEQYF.

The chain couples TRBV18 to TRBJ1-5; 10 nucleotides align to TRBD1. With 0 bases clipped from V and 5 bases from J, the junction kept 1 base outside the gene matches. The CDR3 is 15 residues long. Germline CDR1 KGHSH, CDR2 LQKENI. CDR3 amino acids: CASSPPGQGHQPQHF. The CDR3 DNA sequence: TGTGCCAGCTCACCACCGGGACAGGGGCATCAGCCCCAGCATTTT.

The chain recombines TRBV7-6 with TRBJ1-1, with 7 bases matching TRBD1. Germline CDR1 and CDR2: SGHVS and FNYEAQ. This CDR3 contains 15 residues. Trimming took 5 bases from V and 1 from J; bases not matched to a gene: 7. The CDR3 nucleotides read TGTGCCAGCAGCCGACGGACAGGATCGAACACTGAAGCTTTCTTT. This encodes CASSRRTGSNTEAFF.

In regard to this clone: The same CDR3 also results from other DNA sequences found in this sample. The DNA of the CDR3 is TGTGCCAGCAGCCCATCCTACAATGAGCAGTTCTTC. Its protein is CASSPSYNEQFF. The chain is built from TRBV7-8 and TRBJ2-1; D gene ambiguous. V lost 5 bases and J lost 1, with 3 bases in between. Germline CDR1 SGHVS, CDR2 FQNEAQ. The CDR3 is made up of 12 amino acids.

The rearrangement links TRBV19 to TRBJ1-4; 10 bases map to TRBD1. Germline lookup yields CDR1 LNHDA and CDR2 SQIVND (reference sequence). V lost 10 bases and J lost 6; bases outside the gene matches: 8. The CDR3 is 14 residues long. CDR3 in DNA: TGTGCCACCTCTTGGACAGGGGGAGATGAAAAACTGTTTTTT. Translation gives CATSWTGGDEKLFF. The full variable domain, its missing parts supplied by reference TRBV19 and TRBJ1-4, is DGGITQSPKYLFRKEGQNVTLSCEQNLNHDAMYWYRQDPGQGLRLIYYSQIVNDFQKGDIAEGYSVSREKKESFPLTVTSAQKNPTAFYLCATSWTGGDEKLFFGSGTQLSVL.